This paragraph reports one T cell receptor beta chain. No antigen is known for it. This table comes from immunoSEQ multiplex PCR, and its TCRdb copy is limited to in-frame clones, with some not included. The sample contains some 2.1 million clones, just under 95% of which appear only once. Germline V lookup: CDR1 LNHDA, CDR2 SQIVND (reference sequence). CDR3 length: 13 amino acids. The V and J ends lost 4 bases and 4 bases respectively, with 8 bases between them. These data belong to a study of shared clonotypes between healthy human individuals. Overall study results and limits: The study found about 5% of naive CD4 clonotypes shared across four donors.

The naive CD8 subset, CD45RO-negative cells positively selected for CCR7, excluded terminally differentiated effector memory CD45RA+ cells. This clonotype was obtained from a man between 18 and 35 years old in good health. Material: naive CD8+ T cells sorted from blood. V and J are TRBV19 and TRBJ1-5, with D perhaps TRBD1 (6 bases). The CDR3 nucleotides are TGTGCCAGTAGTACTACAGGGAATCAGCCCCAGCATTTT. Translated, it gives CASSTTGNQPQHF.